One and the same sample provided the 13 T cell receptor beta chains below, sequenced in a study of T cells in narcolepsy. The repertoire was sequenced with immunoSEQ multiplex PCR; TCRdb's copy has only in-frame clones and lacks some. The table includes 25,000 to 35,000 clones, around 83% detected once. Input material: CD45RA- memory CD4+ T cells from PBMCs. Receptor source: a human donor with narcolepsy.

This clone was counted a single time. The chain couples TRBV28 to TRBJ2-5; D is possibly TRBD1 (6 bases). There are 15 residues in the CDR3. Germline loops: CDR1 MDHEN, CDR2 SYDVKM. V was pared by 6 bases and J by 2 bases, with 16 bases between. The CDR3 loop reads CASRGLDRLQETQYF. The CDR3 region has the DNA TGTGCCAGCAGGGGCCTGGACAGACTTCAAGAGACCCAGTACTTC.

A few counts support this clone. The chain carries TRBV2 and TRBJ2-1; D not resolved. V lost 4 bases to trimming and J lost 9 bases, with 10 bases between them. This CDR3 has 12 residues. Germline V gene sequence: CDR1 SNHLY, CDR2 FYNNEI. CDR3 DNA sequence: TGTGCCAGCAGTGTAAGTACGCCTGAGCAGTTCTTC. Translated, it gives CASSVSTPEQFF.

The rearrangement links TRBV7-2 to TRBJ1-6; D unclear. The CDR3 covers 15 residues. Looked up from germline, CDR1 is SGHTA and CDR2 is FQGNSA. Between the trimmed V and J ends, which lost 5 bases and 8 bases, there was a span of 16 bases. The CDR3 is CASSEIGQAYSPLHF. CDR3 nucleotides: TGTGCCAGCAGCGAGATAGGGCAGGCGTATTCACCCCTCCACTTT.

V usage is TRBV29-1 and J usage is TRBJ2-7; 8 bases are a match to TRBD1. There are 13 residues in the CDR3. Per germline, CDR1 SQVTM and CDR2 ANQGSEA. J was trimmed by 5 bases and V by 4 bases; bases with no gene match: 7. As DNA, the CDR3 is TGCAGCGTTGTCGGACAGGGTTTTCACGAGCAGTACTTC. Protein sequence: CSVVGQGFHEQYF.

The V and J genes are TRBV11-2 and TRBJ2-7; either TRBD1 or TRBD2 may supply D (6 bases each). CDR3 size: 17 residues. The V end lost 2 bases, the J end lost 7 bases, and 24 bases lay between the germline ends. Looked up from germline, CDR1 is SGHAT and CDR2 is FQNNGV. The CDR3 is CASSLLWGAQKSLEQYF. In DNA form, the CDR3 reads TGTGCCAGCAGCTTATTATGGGGGGCCCAAAAGTCCTTAGAGCAGTACTTC.

The rearrangement joins TRBV19 to TRBJ1-2; D gene unclear. With 3 bases removed from V and 4 bases from J, the gap between germline ends came to 12 bases. This CDR3 region has 14 residues. Germline lookup yields CDR1 LNHDA and CDR2 SQIVND (reference sequence). The CDR3 loop reads CASSIERGVYGYTF. The CDR3 DNA is TGTGCCAGTAGTATTGAGAGAGGAGTCTATGGCTACACCTTC.

The chain carries TRBV7-9 and TRBJ1-4; the D gene is possibly TRBD1 (5 bases). Germline values: CDR1 SEHNR, CDR2 FQNEAQ (reference sequence). The V and J ends lost 5 bases and 8 bases respectively, with 15 bases between them. The length of the CDR3 is 14 residues. DNA of the CDR3: TGTGCCAGCAGCCCTCGTGGGGGTTTGGAAAAACTGTTTTTT. Protein sequence: CASSPRGGLEKLFF.

The V and J genes are TRBV2 and TRBJ2-7, with D unresolved. Germline CDR1 SNHLY, CDR2 FYNNEI. Trimming stripped 3 bases from V and 1 base from J, with 7 bases between. The CDR3 extends over 13 amino acids. As DNA, the CDR3 is TGTGCCAGCAGTGAGTCTGGTTCCTACGAGCAGTACTTC. Residues: CASSESGSYEQYF.

The chain is built from TRBV7-6 and TRBJ2-3, with TRBD1 as a possible D gene (5 bases). With 3 bases removed from V and 0 bases from J, the gap between germline ends came to 13 bases. The germline V gene encodes CDR1 SGHVS and CDR2 FNYEAQ. The CDR3 is 16 amino acids. CDR3 nucleotide sequence: TGTGCCAGCAGCTTGGGGCATGGCGGAAGCACAGATACGCAGTATTTT. As protein: CASSLGHGGSTDTQYF.

The V call is TRBV19, the J call TRBJ1-1, with 12 positions matching TRBD1. The V gene's germline CDR1 is LNHDA and CDR2 SQIVND (reference sequence). After removal of 8 bases from V and 4 bases from J, the junction contained 8 bases not matched to a gene. CDR3 length: 15 amino acids. This CDR3 reads CASRDRGQRGTEAFF. CDR3 coding DNA: TGTGCCAGTCGGGACAGGGGGCAACGGGGCACTGAAGCTTTCTTT.

This clone was detected once. This chain links TRBV6-4 with TRBJ1-1; maybe TRBD1 (5 bases). Looked up from germline, CDR1 is MRHNA and CDR2 is SNTAGT. This CDR3 contains 12 residues. V lost 6 bases and J lost 11, with 16 bases in between. This chain's CDR3 is CASRGQGWGAFF. The CDR3 coding sequence is TGTGCCAGCAGAGGCCAGGGTTGGGGGGCTTTCTTT.

This sequence joins TRBV30 and TRBJ1-2; tentatively, D is TRBD1 (6 bases). Germline CDR1 and CDR2: GTSNPN and SVGIG (reference sequence). This CDR3 is built from 16 residues. Between the trimmed V and J ends, which lost 4 bases and 4 bases, there was a span of 22 bases. DNA of the CDR3: TGTGCCTGGAAGATAGGACAGAGCCTTTGGGGCTATGGCTACACCTTC. Protein product: CAWKIGQSLWGYGYTF.

The chain combines TRBV11-2 with TRBJ2-7, with 8 bases matching TRBD2. The V gene end was trimmed by 5 bases and the J gene end by 7 bases; junction bases not matched to a gene: 19. This CDR3 region has 17 residues. From germline, CDR1 is SGHAT and CDR2 FQNNGV. CDR3 nucleotide sequence: TGTGCCAGCAGCGCCCGGGGAGCGGGGGTGATCTACGAAGAGCAGTACTTC. Translation gives CASSARGAGVIYEEQYF. Together with reference TRBV11-2 and TRBJ2-7, the CDR3 gives the full variable domain: EAGVAQSPRYKIIEKRQSVAFWCNPISGHATLYWYQQILGQGPKLLIQFQNNGVVDDSQLPKDRFSAERLKGVDSTLKIQPAKLEDSAVYLCASSARGAGVIYEEQYFGPGTRLTVT.